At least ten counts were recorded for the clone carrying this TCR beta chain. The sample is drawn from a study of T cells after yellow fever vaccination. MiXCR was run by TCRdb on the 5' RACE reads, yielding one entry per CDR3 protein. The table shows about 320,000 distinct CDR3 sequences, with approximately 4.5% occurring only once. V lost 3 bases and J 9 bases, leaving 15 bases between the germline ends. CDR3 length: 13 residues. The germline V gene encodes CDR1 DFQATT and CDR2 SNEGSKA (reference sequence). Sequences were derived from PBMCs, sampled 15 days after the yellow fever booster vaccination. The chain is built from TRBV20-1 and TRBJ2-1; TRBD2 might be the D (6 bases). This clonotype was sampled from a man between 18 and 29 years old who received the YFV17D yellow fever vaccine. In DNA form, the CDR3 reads TGCAGTGCTAGCCCCCCCCCGCGGGGTGAGCAGTTCTTC. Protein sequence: CSASPPPRGEQFF.